Listed below are T cell receptor beta chains from one sample, sequenced in a study of cytomegalovirus exposure and HLA in healthy donors. Produced via immunoSEQ multiplex PCR; TCRdb's table is partial and in-frame only. The table has around 140,000 clones, about 77% seen once; the top ten hold 1.2% to 1.5%. Sample: PBMCs. The receptors derive from a woman aged 40 to 50 in good health and CMV-seronegative. Each CDR3 is given without its conserved first and last residue. The order of the fields is V gene, CDR3 protein.

>TRBV7-2
ASSLGGGGLRAF
>TRBV27
ASSRIYDRANYGYT
>TRBV7-8
ASSLVQNRNQPQH
>TRBV19
ASSIRQGASYEQY
>TRBV9
ASSVAVLGQGGNTIY
>TRBV19
ASGGTGDGSNQPQH
>TRBV27
ASSLSRLAGNYEQY
>TRBV10-3
AILGTGSYEQY
>TRBV15
ATSARQGTDTQY
>TRBV12-5
ASGSPGGGPQQETQY
>TRBV9
ASSPQLAGASRDNEQF
>TRBV5-4
ASSRELGYGYT
>TRBV13
ASSLIRKGAGGYT
>TRBV6-5
ASRDRGNYRDTQY
>TRBV10-1
ASSAQGTNEKLF
>TRBV2
ASQGISGEQY
>TRBV27
ASSPQYQGTNEKLF
>TRBV28
ASSPDRVGSGELF
>TRBV27
ASSQGRGLDEKLF
>TRBV27
ASSGTVNNSPLH
>TRBV2
ASSLLRASI
>TRBV6-5
ASNTLQASTDTQY
>TRBV29-1
SVVGDRGEDEQF
>TRBV5-1
ASSLAPSGQVTDTQY
>TRBV2
ASSERTGRRGYT
>TRBV5-1
ASSPPGATNEKLF
>TRBV5-6
ASSSQDTQY
>TRBV6-5
ASKWTSEPYNEQF
>TRBV6-6
ASSYSSTFSPLH
>TRBV7-2
ASSRDRGTSQPQH
>TRBV5-1
ASSLDTGTGSYEQY
>TRBV6-5
ASSSDRPFTEAF
>TRBV27
ASSLNGQYNEQF
>TRBV6-6
ASRTSGGAGNEQF
>TRBV7-6
ASSFSSTDTIY
>TRBV5-1
ASSLEAGFNEKLF
>TRBV5-4
ASSFGGGGSYEQY
>TRBV6-5
ASSYSGTATGETQY
>TRBV4-3
ASSQSPPTSGYTDTQY
>TRBV6-1
ASSEAFGQGGNTIY
>TRBV7-2
ASSGQTGSHTEAF
>TRBV5-8
ASSLWEASNTGELF
>TRBV6-1
ASSGAGGTASGANVLT
>TRBV6-1
ASSDYRGLQF
>TRBV6-5
ASRQGGQGLQPQH
>TRBV14
ASSREGLNNSPLH
>TRBV5-6
ASSLTLDIRNSPLH
>TRBV6-5
ASSYGAPGTNEKLF
>TRBV18
ASSQGYSYEQY
>TRBV4-1
ASSRHGGRGQPQH
>TRBV19
ASSNVAGTGANVLT
>TRBV7-2
ASSPGGLNQPQH
>TRBV27
ASSSQNQETQY
>TRBV6-1
ASGEPTANTEAF
>TRBV25-1
ASRDRFSYEQY
>TRBV6-5
ASSTPGQGGHGYT
>TRBV27
ASSPLDRARQPQH